Below, 2 T cell receptor beta chains from the same sample are listed, as sequenced in a study of T cell changes during pregnancy in multiple sclerosis. Method: immunoSEQ multiplex PCR; TCRdb's copy keeps in-frame clones and lacks some. The sample lists almost 35,000 clones; just over 90% were seen once. Specimen: CD8+ T cells from peripheral blood mononuclear cells, collected before pregnancy. The receptors here all came from a female donor with multiple sclerosis, enrolled in a pregnancy study.

The chain carries TRBV23-1 and TRBJ2-2, with D perhaps matching TRBD1 (6 bases). TRBV23-1 is noted as an ORF with a role that remains uncertain. V lost 1 base to trimming and J lost 3 bases, with 9 bases between them. The CDR3 runs 15 residues. The DNA for the CDR3 is TGCGCCAGCAGTCAATGGGCAGGGGACACCGGGGAGCTGTTTTTT. Translated: CASSQWAGDTGELFF.

The V and J genes are TRBV27 and TRBJ1-1, with D unresolved. Trimming shortened V by 3 bases and J by 3 bases, and 11 bases separated the two germline ends. This CDR3 region has 14 residues. Germline V gives CDR1 MNHEY, CDR2 SMNVEV (reference sequence). The CDR3 reads CASSLSTSYTEAFF. CDR3 DNA sequence: TGTGCCAGCAGTTTGTCGACTTCTTACACTGAAGCTTTCTTT.